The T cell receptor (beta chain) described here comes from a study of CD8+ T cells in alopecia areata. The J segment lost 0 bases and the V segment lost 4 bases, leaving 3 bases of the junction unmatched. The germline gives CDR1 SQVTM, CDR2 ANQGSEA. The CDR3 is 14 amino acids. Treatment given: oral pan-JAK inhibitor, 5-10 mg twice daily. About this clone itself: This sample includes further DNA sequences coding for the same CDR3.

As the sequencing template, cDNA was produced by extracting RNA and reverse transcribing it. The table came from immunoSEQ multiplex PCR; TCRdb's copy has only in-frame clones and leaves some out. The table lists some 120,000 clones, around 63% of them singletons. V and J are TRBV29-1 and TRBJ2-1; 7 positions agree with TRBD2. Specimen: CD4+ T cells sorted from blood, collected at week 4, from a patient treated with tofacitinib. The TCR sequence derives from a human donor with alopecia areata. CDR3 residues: CSVGGGSSYNEQFF. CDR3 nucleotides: TGCAGCGTTGGGGGGGGTTCCTCCTACAATGAGCAGTTCTTC.